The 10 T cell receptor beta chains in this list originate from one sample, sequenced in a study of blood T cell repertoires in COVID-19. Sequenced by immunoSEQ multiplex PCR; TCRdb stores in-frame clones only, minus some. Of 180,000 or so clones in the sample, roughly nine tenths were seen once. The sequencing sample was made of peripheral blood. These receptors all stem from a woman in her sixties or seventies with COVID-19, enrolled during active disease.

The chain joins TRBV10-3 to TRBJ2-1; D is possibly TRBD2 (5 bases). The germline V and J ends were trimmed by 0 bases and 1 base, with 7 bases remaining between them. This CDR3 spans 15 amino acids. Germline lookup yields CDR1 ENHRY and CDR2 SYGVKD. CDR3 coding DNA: TGTGCCATCAGTGAGTCGGTAGCGTCCTACAATGAGCAGTTCTTC. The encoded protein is CAISESVASYNEQFF.

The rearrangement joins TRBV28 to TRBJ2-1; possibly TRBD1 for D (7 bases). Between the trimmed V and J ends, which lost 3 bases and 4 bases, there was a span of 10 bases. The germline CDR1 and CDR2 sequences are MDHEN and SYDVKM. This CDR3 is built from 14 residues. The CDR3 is CASSFQGGYNEQFF. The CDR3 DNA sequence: TGTGCCAGCAGTTTTCAGGGGGGATACAATGAGCAGTTCTTC.

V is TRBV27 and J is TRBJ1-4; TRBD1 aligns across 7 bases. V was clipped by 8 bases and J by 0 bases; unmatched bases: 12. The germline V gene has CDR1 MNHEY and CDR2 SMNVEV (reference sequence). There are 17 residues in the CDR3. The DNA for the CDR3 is TGTGCCAGCGCCCCGACAGGGAAGAAGGCAACTAATGAAAAACTGTTTTTT. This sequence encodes CASAPTGKKATNEKLFF.

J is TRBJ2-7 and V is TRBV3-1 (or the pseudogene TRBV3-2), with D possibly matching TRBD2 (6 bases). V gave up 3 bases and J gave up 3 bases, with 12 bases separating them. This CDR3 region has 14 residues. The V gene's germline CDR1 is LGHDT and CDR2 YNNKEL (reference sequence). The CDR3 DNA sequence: TGTGCCAGCAGCCACCATGGACTAAGCTACGAGCAGTACTTC. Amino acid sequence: CASSHHGLSYEQYF.

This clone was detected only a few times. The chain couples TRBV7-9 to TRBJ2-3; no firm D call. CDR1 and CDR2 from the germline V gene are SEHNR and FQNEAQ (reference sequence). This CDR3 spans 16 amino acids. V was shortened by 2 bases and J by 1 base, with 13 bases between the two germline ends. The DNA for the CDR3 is TGTGCCAGCAGCTTAACACTACCTGGCGGCACAGATACGCAGTATTTT. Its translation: CASSLTLPGGTDTQYF.

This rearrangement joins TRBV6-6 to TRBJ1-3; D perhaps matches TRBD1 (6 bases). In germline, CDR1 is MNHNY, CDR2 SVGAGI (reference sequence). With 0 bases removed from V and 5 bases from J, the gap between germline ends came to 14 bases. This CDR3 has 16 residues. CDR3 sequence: CASSYSSTDRRNTIYF. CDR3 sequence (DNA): TGTGCCAGCAGTTACTCGTCAACGGACAGAAGAAACACCATATATTTT.

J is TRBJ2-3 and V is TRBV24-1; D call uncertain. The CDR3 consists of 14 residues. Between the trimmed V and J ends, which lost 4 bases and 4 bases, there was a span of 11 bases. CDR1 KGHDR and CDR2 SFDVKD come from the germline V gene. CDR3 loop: CATSETVGPDTQYF. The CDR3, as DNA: TGTGCCACCAGTGAAACAGTTGGCCCAGATACGCAGTATTTT.

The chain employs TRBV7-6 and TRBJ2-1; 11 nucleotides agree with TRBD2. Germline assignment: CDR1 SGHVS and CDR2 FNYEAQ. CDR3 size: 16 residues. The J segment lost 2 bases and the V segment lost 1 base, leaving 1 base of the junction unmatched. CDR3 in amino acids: CASSLGLAGTYNEQFF. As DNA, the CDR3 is TGTGCCAGCAGCTTAGGACTAGCGGGGACCTACAATGAGCAGTTCTTC. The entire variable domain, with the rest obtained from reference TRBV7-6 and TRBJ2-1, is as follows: GAGVSQSPRYKVTKRGQDVALRCDPISGHVSLYWYRQALGQGPEFLTYFNYEAQQDKSGLPNDRFSAERPEGSISTLTIQRTEQRDSAMYRCASSLGLAGTYNEQFFGPGTRLTVL.

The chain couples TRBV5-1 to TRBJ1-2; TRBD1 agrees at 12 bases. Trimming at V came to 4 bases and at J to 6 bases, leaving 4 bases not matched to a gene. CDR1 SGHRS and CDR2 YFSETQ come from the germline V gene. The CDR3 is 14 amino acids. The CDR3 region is CASSVGTGGHGYTF. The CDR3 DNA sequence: TGCGCCAGCAGCGTCGGGACAGGGGGCCATGGCTACACCTTC.

The CDR3 protein is CAWYTGGGSEKLFF. The CDR3 nucleotides read TGTGCCTGGTACACAGGGGGCGGGAGTGAAAAACTGTTTTTT. The V and J genes are TRBV30 and TRBJ1-4; 9 nucleotides line up with TRBD1. Germline CDR1 is GTSNPN and CDR2 is SVGIG (reference sequence). Trimming took 5 bases from V and 7 from J; bases not matched to a gene: 8. The CDR3 has 14 residues.